Shown below are 28 T cell receptor beta chains from a single sample sequenced in a study of spatial heterogeneity in lung cancer. Time point given: sample taken at primary tumor resection. TCRdb re-derived calls from the 5' RACE reads in MiXCR, one entry per CDR3 protein. Of more than 20,000 distinct CDR3 sequences in the sample, over 4.5% were seen once. This material consisted of PBMCs, taken at surgery. The receptors originated from a male donor with early-stage non-small cell lung cancer.

This clonotype was found many times. CDR3 DNA: TGTGCCAGCAGTACCCAAACCGGGAGGGTTCAAAACATTCAGTACTTC. It specifies CASSTQTGRVQNIQYF. The gene calls are TRBV6-2 or TRBV6-3 and TRBJ2-4; 8 nucleotides align to TRBD2. CDR1 and CDR2 from the germline V gene are MNHEY and SVGEGT. CDR3 length: 16 amino acids. Trimming removed 5 bases from V and 5 bases from J; junction bases left unmatched: 11.

This clonotype is judged medium-sized. V usage is TRBV5-1 and J usage is TRBJ1-5; 7 bases are shared with TRBD1. Germline values: CDR1 SGHRS, CDR2 YFSETQ. CDR3 length equals 15 residues. With V trimmed by 2 bases and J by 11 bases, 13 bases remained unmatched. The CDR3 DNA reads TGCGCCAGCAGCTTAGACAGGGAGCCTAGGCAGTCCCAGCATTTT. Its protein is CASSLDREPRQSQHF.

In this sample, this clonotype turned up a few times. The chain carries TRBV29-1 and TRBJ2-2; D is ambiguous. Germline CDR1 reads SQVTM; CDR2 reads ANQGSEA. The CDR3 sequence is 12 residues long. The ends were cut back, 4 bases at V and 1 base at J, with 4 bases in the middle. Written as DNA, the CDR3 is TGCAGCGTTGCCCAGAACACCGGGGAGCTGTTTTTT. Protein: CSVAQNTGELFF.

This clonotype was detected ten times or more. The chain couples TRBV5-4 to TRBJ2-2, with D tentatively TRBD2 (5 bases). The CDR3 loop spans 15 amino acids. Between the trimmed V and J ends, which lost 0 bases and 17 bases, there was a span of 23 bases. Germline CDR1 and CDR2: SGHNT and YYREEE (reference sequence). CDR3 in amino acids: CASSLDRGTGTVPFF. CDR3 DNA: TGTGCCAGCAGCTTGGATCGGGGAACTGGCACCGTCCCTTTTTTT.

This clonotype was picked up many times. The genes are TRBV7-9 and TRBJ1-5, with D unresolved. CDR1 and CDR2 from the germline V gene are SEHNR and FQNEAQ (reference sequence). CDR3 size: 13 residues. Trimming shortened V by 6 bases and J by 2 bases, and 8 bases separated the two germline ends. CDR3 sequence reads: CASSGSGNQPQHF. CDR3 sequence (DNA): TGTGCCAGCAGTGGCAGTGGCAATCAGCCCCAGCATTTT.

This clonotype was recorded at least ten times. At one of its ends the junction is not consistent with the germline gene, which may arise from a read error. V usage is TRBV11-2 and J usage is TRBJ1-2; D unclear. Germline V gives CDR1 SGHAT, CDR2 FQNNGV. This CDR3 has 13 amino acids. CDR3 sequence: CASSLDAARGYTF. The CDR3 bases are TGTGCCAGCAGCCTAGATGCGGCACGGGGCTACACCTTC.

Many counts were recorded for this clonotype. This chain links TRBV4-1 with TRBJ2-5, with D perhaps TRBD2 (6 bases). V lost 0 bases and J lost 10, with 15 bases in between. The CDR3 sequence is 14 residues long. Germline assignment: CDR1 MGHRA and CDR2 YSYEKL. CDR3 DNA: TGCGCCAGCAGCCAAGAGGGGGGATTAGTGGACCAGTACTTC. This codes for CASSQEGGLVDQYF.

This clonotype was counted many times. The V and J genes are TRBV9 and TRBJ2-2; D ambiguous. CDR3 length equals 15 residues. The V end lost 0 bases, the J end lost 0 bases, and 6 bases lay between the germline ends. From germline, CDR1 is SGDLS and CDR2 YYNGEE. This CDR3 reads CASSVGGANTGELFF. For the CDR3, the DNA is TGTGCCAGCAGCGTAGGAGGAGCGAACACCGGGGAGCTGTTTTTT.

This clonotype was counted ten times or more. The chain recombines TRBV29-1 with TRBJ1-1, with D maybe TRBD1 (6 bases). The CDR3 loop spans 14 amino acids. CDR1 and CDR2 from the germline V gene are SQVTM and ANQGSEA. V was clipped by 6 bases and J by 10 bases, with 24 bases between them. The CDR3 DNA sequence: TGCAGCGTCGTTAGGATCACAGGGTCAGAGCGAGCTTTCTTT. This translates into CSVVRITGSERAFF.

This clonotype was seen more than once but under ten times. The chain has TRBV7-2 and TRBJ2-7, with 10 bases lining up with TRBD2. Trimming removed 5 bases from V and 2 bases from J; junction bases left unmatched: 6. The CDR3 extends over 15 amino acids. The germline CDR1 and CDR2 sequences are SGHTA and FQGNSA. The CDR3: CASSLKREGPYEQYF. CDR3 sequence (DNA): TGTGCCAGCAGCCTTAAGCGGGAGGGCCCCTACGAGCAGTACTTC.

This clonotype was seen repeatedly, ten times or more. V and J are TRBV5-1 and TRBJ1-1; D is uncertain. The CDR3 extends over 13 amino acids. V lost 0 bases and J lost 10, with 13 bases in between. Germline V CDR1 and CDR2: SGHRS, YFSETQ. The CDR3 bases are TGCGCCAGCAGCTTGGAGGTCGCGGGAAGAGCTTTCTTT. This sequence encodes CASSLEVAGRAFF.

This clonotype appeared many times. This chain joins TRBV24-1 and TRBJ1-2, with D possibly TRBD1 on 6 matching bases. The CDR3 consists of 14 residues. CDR1 KGHDR and CDR2 SFDVKD come from the germline V gene. Trimming took off 7 bases at V and 5 bases at J, with 16 bases between the two ends. In DNA form, the CDR3 reads TGTGCCACCAGGGACACTCGAAGGGGGTATGGCTACACCTTC. This encodes CATRDTRRGYGYTF.

There are many counts of this clonotype. The junction departs from germline at one end; a sequencing error may be responsible. The chain links TRBV7-9 to TRBJ2-3; a possible D gene is TRBD1 (5 bases). The CDR3 runs to 13 residues. Germline values: CDR1 SEHNR, CDR2 FQNEAQ (reference sequence). The CDR3 region is CASSLGPPDSCHF. CDR3 sequence (DNA): TGTGCCAGCAGCTTAGGCCCCCCCGACAGCTGCCATTTT.

This clonotype occurred many times. This chain joins TRBV7-2 and TRBJ2-1; D unclear. Germline V gene sequence: CDR1 SGHTA, CDR2 FQGNSA. V shed 1 base and J shed 6 bases, with 10 bases lying between them. CDR3 size: 14 residues. This CDR3 is CASSLGLMANEQFF. CDR3 bases: TGTGCCAGCAGCTTAGGGTTGATGGCCAATGAGCAGTTCTTC.

This clonotype was observed many times. This rearrangement joins TRBV4-3 to TRBJ2-7, with D perhaps given as TRBD1 or TRBD2 (5 bases each). CDR1 and CDR2 (germline): LGHNA, YSLEER. CDR3 length: 15 residues. The ends were cut back, 1 base at V and 0 bases at J, with 10 bases in the middle. This CDR3 is CASSQGRDPSYEQYF. The DNA for the CDR3 is TGCGCCAGCAGCCAAGGCAGGGACCCCTCCTACGAGCAGTACTTC.

This sequence joins TRBV24-1 and TRBJ2-1; 7 bases fit TRBD1. Germline V CDR1 and CDR2: KGHDR, SFDVKD. V lost 4 bases, J lost 5 bases, and 7 bases stayed unmatched. The CDR3 has 15 amino acids. This CDR3 reads CATSDPGTVDNEQFF. CDR3 DNA sequence: TGTGCCACCAGTGACCCGGGGACAGTGGACAATGAGCAGTTCTTC.

As for this clonotype: This may stem from a read error, because a much larger clone lies one nucleotide away. CDR3: CASSFWWGGLDEQFF. The CDR3 region has the DNA TGTGCCAGCAGTTTTTGGTGGGGGGGCTTAGATGAGCAGTTCTTC. The chain is built from TRBV12-3 or TRBV12-4 and TRBJ2-1; D perhaps matches TRBD2 (7 bases). V lost 3 bases and J lost 8, with 17 bases in between. CDR3 length: 15 residues.

V and J are TRBV3-1 and TRBJ2-3; the D gene is possibly TRBD1 (6 bases). This CDR3 has 14 residues. Germline values: CDR1 LGHDT, CDR2 YNNKEL (reference sequence). V shed 4 bases and J shed 1 base, with 9 bases lying between them. Here the CDR3 reads CASSLRGRTDTQYF. The CDR3 DNA follows: TGTGCCAGCAGCCTCAGGGGCCGCACAGATACGCAGTATTTT.

This clonotype has a count of ten or more. V and J are TRBV7-9 and TRBJ1-5, with TRBD1 matching over 7 bases. With V trimmed by 5 bases and J by 1 base, 5 bases remained unmatched. The CDR3 runs to 15 residues. Germline lookup yields CDR1 SEHNR and CDR2 FQNEAQ (reference sequence). CDR3 in DNA: TGTGCCAGCAGCGAATGGACAGGAAGCAATCAGCCCCAGCATTTT. Its protein is CASSEWTGSNQPQHF.

This clonotype came up many times. The rearrangement links TRBV3-1 to TRBJ2-5; a weak D match, TRBD2 (6 bases). Germline values: CDR1 LGHDT, CDR2 YNNKEL (reference sequence). V was shortened by 0 bases and J by 5 bases, with 13 bases between the two germline ends. The CDR3 length is 15 residues. The CDR3 protein is CASSQDGGGAETQYF. The CDR3 DNA is TGTGCCAGCAGCCAAGACGGAGGAGGGGCTGAGACCCAGTACTTC.

This clonotype was detected only a few times. The chain recombines TRBV7-2 with TRBJ2-1, with 15 nucleotides matching TRBD2. V shed 5 bases, J shed 14 bases, and the junction held 10 bases outside the gene matches. This CDR3 contains 15 residues. Germline V gene sequence: CDR1 SGHTA, CDR2 FQGNSA. Written as DNA, the CDR3 is TGTGCCAGCAGCCGACGGACTAGCGGGGGGGCTAGAGAGTTCTTC. Translated: CASSRRTSGGAREFF.

Many counts were recorded for this clonotype. This chain joins TRBV27 and TRBJ2-7, with D perhaps assigned TRBD1 or TRBD2 (6 bases each). V lost 6 bases to trimming and J lost 1 base, with 25 bases between them. Germline CDR1 MNHEY, CDR2 SMNVEV (reference sequence). The CDR3 runs 18 residues. CDR3 amino acids: CASSLSNRGVPRSYEQYF. The CDR3 nucleotides read TGTGCCAGCAGCCTTTCCAATAGGGGGGTTCCCCGTTCCTACGAGCAGTACTTC.

This clonotype was detected only a few times. V and J are TRBV14 and TRBJ1-1; 11 nucleotides match TRBD1. The CDR3 spans 17 residues. V gave up 5 bases and J gave up 3 bases; unmatched junction bases: 11. CDR1 and CDR2 (germline): SGHDN, FVKESK. In DNA form, the CDR3 reads TGTGCCAGCAGCTTAAGGCTGGGACAGGGGGGAGACACTGAAGCTTTCTTT. Residues: CASSLRLGQGGDTEAFF.

J is TRBJ2-2 and V is TRBV27; the D gene could be TRBD1 or TRBD2 (6 bases each). With 5 bases removed from V and 2 bases from J, the gap between germline ends came to 12 bases. The length of the CDR3 is 15 residues. Germline CDR1 reads MNHEY; CDR2 reads SMNVEV (reference sequence). The CDR3 DNA is TGTGCCAGCAGTCCGGGGGCGGCCAACACCGGGGAGCTGTTTTTT. Amino acid sequence: CASSPGAANTGELFF.

In this sample, this clonotype turned up many times. The chain couples TRBV7-9 to TRBJ2-7; maybe TRBD1 (5 bases). Trimming pared 4 bases from V and 0 bases from J, leaving 10 bases between. CDR3 length equals 14 residues. The germline V gene has CDR1 SEHNR and CDR2 FQNEAQ (reference sequence). The CDR3, as DNA: TGTGCCAGCAGCTCCCGACAGAGCTCCTACGAGCAGTACTTC. Encoded protein: CASSSRQSSYEQYF.

This clonotype was seen ten or more times. V and J are TRBV28 and TRBJ2-3; 7 positions match TRBD2. CDR3 length: 14 residues. V trimming: 8 bases; J trimming: 2 bases; junction bases outside the gene matches: 7. Germline V gives CDR1 MDHEN, CDR2 SYDVKM. CDR3 region: CASAGEPLTDTQYF. In DNA, the CDR3 is TGTGCCAGCGCGGGGGAGCCCCTCACAGATACGCAGTATTTT.

This clonotype showed up many times. This chain's CDR3 is CATSRERGVGELFF. The CDR3 DNA is TGTGCCACCAGCAGAGAGCGAGGGGTCGGGGAGCTGTTTTTT. V is TRBV15 and J is TRBJ2-2; D is perhaps TRBD1 or TRBD2 (5 bases each). In germline, CDR1 is LNHNV, CDR2 YYDKDF (reference sequence). Between the trimmed V and J ends, which lost 0 bases and 7 bases, there was a span of 9 bases. There are 14 residues in the CDR3.

This clonotype is large (0.1 to 1%). The chain joins TRBV6-2 or TRBV6-3 to TRBJ1-1; no clear D gene. CDR1 and CDR2 from the germline V gene are MNHEY and SVGEGT. V lost 7 bases and J 2 bases, leaving 14 bases between the germline ends. The CDR3 covers 14 residues. The CDR3 reads CASTGGPDNTEAFF. In nucleotides, the CDR3 is TGTGCCAGCACCGGAGGGCCGGACAACACTGAAGCTTTCTTT.